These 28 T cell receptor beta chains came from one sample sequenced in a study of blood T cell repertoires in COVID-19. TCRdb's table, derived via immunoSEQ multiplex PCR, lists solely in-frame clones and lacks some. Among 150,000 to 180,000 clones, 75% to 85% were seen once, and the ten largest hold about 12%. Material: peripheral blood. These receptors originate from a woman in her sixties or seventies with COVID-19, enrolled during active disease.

CDR3 protein: CASSQWAREVPGNTIYF. The DNA of the CDR3 is TGCGCCAGCAGTCAATGGGCCAGGGAAGTGCCTGGAAACACCATATATTTT. The chain links TRBV23-1 to TRBJ1-3; a possible D gene is TRBD1 (5 bases). TRBV23-1 is recorded as an ORF, its role being uncertain. The V end lost 1 base, the J end lost 2 bases, and 15 bases lay between the germline ends. This CDR3 comprises 17 residues.

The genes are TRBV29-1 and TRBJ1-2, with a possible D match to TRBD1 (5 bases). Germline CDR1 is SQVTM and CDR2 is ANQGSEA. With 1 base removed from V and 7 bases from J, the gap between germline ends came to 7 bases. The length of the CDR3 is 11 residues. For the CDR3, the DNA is TGCAGCGTTGAAGTCCAGGGTGGCTACACCTTC. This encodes CSVEVQGGYTF.

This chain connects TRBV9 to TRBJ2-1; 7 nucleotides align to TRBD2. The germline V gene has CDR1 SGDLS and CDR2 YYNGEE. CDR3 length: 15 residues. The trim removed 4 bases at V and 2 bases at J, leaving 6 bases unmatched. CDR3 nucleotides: TGTGCCAGCAGCCCCGGGCGGGGGACCTACAATGAGCAGTTCTTC. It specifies CASSPGRGTYNEQFF.

The CDR3 sequence: CASSSSSGGYNEQFF. As DNA, the CDR3 is TGTGCCAGCAGCTCGTCTAGCGGGGGCTACAATGAGCAGTTCTTC. The rearrangement joins TRBV5-8 to TRBJ2-1, with 10 bases identical to TRBD2. J lost 3 bases, V lost 3 bases, and 3 bases had no gene match. The CDR3 contains 15 residues. Germline loops: CDR1 SGHTS, CDR2 YDEGEE.

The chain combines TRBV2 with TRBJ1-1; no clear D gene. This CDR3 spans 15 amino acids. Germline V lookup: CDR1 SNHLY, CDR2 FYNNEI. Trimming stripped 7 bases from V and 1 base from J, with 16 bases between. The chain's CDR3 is CASTDEGGSNTEAFF. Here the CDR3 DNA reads TGTGCCAGCACCGACGAGGGAGGTTCGAACACTGAAGCTTTCTTT.

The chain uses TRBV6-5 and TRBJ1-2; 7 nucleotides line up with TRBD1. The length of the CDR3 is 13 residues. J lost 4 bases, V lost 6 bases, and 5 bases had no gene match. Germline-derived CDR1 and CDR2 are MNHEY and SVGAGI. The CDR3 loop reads CASRMTGSYGYTF. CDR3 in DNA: TGTGCCAGCAGGATGACAGGGTCCTATGGCTACACCTTC.

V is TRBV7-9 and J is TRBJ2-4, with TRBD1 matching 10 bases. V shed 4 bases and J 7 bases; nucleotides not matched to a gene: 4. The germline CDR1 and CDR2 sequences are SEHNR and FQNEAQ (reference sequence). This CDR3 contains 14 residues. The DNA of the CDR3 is TGTGCCAGCAGCTCTCCGGACAGGGGGAACATTCAGTACTTC. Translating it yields CASSSPDRGNIQYF.

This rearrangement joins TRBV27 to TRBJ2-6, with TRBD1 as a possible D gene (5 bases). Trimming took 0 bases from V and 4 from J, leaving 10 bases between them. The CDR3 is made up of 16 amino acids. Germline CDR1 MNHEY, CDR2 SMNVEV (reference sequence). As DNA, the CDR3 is TGTGCCAGCAGTTTATCATCAGGGCCCGGGGCCAACGTCCTGACTTTC. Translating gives CASSLSSGPGANVLTF.

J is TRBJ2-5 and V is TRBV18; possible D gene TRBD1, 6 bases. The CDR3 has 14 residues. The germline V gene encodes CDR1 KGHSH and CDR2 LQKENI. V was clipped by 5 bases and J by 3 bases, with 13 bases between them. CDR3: CASSGQGNKETQYF. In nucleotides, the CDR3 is TGTGCCAGCTCAGGCCAGGGGAACAAAGAGACCCAGTACTTC.

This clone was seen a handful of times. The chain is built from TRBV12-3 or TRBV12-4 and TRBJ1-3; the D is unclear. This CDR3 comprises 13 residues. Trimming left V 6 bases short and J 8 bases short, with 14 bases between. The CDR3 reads CASSTFPSDTIYF. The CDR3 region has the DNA TGTGCCAGCAGCACATTTCCCTCAGACACCATATATTTT.

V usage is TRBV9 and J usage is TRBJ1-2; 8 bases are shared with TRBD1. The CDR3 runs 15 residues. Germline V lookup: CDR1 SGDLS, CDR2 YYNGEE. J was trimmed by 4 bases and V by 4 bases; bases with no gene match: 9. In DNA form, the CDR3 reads TGTGCCAGCAGCCCAGAGACAGGGGACGCCTATGGCTACACCTTC. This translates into CASSPETGDAYGYTF.

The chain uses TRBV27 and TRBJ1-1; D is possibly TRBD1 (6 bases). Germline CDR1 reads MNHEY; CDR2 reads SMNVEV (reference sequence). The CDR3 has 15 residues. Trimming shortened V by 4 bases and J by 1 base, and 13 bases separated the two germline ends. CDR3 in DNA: TGTGCCAGCAGTTCCCTTAAGACAGGGAACACTGAAGCTTTCTTT. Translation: CASSSLKTGNTEAFF.

The CDR3 DNA reads as TGCAGTGCTAGACGGGAGTACGAGCAGTACTTC. Amino acid sequence: CSARREYEQYF. The chain couples TRBV20-1 to TRBJ2-7; tentative D call: TRBD2 (6 bases). V was shortened by 2 bases and J by 4 bases, with 6 bases between the two germline ends. Germline lookup yields CDR1 DFQATT and CDR2 SNEGSKA (reference sequence). The CDR3 consists of 11 residues.

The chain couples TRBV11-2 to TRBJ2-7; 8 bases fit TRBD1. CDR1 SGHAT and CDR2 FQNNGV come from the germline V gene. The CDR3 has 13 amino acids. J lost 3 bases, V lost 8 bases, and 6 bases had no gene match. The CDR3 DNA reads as TGTGCCAGCTCCCGGGACAGGCTCTACGAGCAGTACTTC. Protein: CASSRDRLYEQYF.

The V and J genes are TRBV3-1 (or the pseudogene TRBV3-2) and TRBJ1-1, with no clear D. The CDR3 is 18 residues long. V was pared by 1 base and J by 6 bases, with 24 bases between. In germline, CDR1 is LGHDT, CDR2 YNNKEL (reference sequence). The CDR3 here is CASSQGVGLGAIVPEAFF. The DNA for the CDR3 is TGTGCCAGCAGCCAAGGGGTGGGCTTGGGAGCTATCGTCCCTGAAGCTTTCTTT.

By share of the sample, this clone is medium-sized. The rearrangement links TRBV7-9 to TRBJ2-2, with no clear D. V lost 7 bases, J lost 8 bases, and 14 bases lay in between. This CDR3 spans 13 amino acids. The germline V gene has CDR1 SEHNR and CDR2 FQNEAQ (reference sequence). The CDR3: CASTFPDSGELFF. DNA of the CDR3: TGTGCCAGCACCTTTCCCGACTCGGGGGAGCTGTTTTTT.

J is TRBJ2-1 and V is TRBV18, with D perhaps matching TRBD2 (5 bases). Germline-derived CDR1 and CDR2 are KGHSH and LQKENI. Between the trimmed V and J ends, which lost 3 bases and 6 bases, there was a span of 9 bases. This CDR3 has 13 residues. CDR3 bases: TGTGCCAGCTCACCCCAAACTAGCAATGAGCAGTTCTTC. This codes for CASSPQTSNEQFF.

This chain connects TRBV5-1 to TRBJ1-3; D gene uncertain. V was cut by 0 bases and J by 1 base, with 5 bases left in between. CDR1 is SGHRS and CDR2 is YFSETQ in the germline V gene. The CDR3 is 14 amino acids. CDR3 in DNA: TGCGCCAGCAGCTTGGGAGTGTCTGGAAACACCATATATTTT. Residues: CASSLGVSGNTIYF.

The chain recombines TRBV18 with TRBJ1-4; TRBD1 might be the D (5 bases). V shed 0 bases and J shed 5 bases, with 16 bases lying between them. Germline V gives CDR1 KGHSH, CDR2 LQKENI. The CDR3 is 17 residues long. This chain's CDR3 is CASSPPFQGRANEKLFF. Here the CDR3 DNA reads TGTGCCAGCTCACCACCGTTTCAGGGTAGGGCGAATGAAAAACTGTTTTTT.

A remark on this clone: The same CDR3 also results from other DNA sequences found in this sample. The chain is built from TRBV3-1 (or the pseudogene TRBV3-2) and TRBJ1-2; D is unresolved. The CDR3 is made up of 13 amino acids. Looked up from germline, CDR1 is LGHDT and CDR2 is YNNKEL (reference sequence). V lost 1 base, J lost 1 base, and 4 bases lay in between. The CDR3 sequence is CASSQGGNYGYTF. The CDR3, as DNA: TGTGCCAGCAGCCAAGGAGGTAACTATGGCTACACCTTC.

The CDR3 bases are TGCGCCAGCCGGGACAGGGTATCAAGGGAGACCCAGTACTTC. Protein product: CASRDRVSRETQYF. This sequence joins TRBV10-2 and TRBJ2-5; 9 bases match TRBD1. V lost 8 bases to trimming and J lost 5 bases; unmatched junction nucleotides: 9. CDR1 is WSHSY and CDR2 is SAAADI in the germline V gene. The CDR3 has 14 amino acids.

CDR3 DNA sequence: TGTGCCAGCAGCGTCCGGGACAGGCCTGGAAGCGGCTACACCTTC. It is translated as CASSVRDRPGSGYTF. This sequence joins TRBV5-8 and TRBJ1-2; TRBD1 matches 8 bases. With 4 bases clipped from V and 8 bases from J, the junction kept 13 bases outside the gene matches. CDR3 length: 15 residues. Germline CDR1 is SGHTS and CDR2 is YDEGEE.

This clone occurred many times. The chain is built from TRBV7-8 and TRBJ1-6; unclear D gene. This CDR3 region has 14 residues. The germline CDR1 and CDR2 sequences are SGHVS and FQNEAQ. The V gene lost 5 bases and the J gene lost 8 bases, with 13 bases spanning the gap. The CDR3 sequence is CASSLERGYSPLHF. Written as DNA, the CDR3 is TGTGCCAGCAGCCTGGAGAGAGGTTATTCACCCCTCCACTTT.

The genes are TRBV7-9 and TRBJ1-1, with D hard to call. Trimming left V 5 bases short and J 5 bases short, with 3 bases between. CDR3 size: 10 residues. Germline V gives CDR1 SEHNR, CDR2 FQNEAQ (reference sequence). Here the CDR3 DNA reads TGTGCCAGCAGCATAACTGAAGCTTTCTTT. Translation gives CASSITEAFF. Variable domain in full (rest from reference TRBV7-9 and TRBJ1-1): DTGVSQNPRHKITKRGQNVTFRCDPISEHNRLYWYRQTLGQGPEFLTYFQNEAQLEKSRLLSDRFSAERPKGSFSTLEIQRTEQGDSAMYLCASSITEAFFGQGTRLTVV.

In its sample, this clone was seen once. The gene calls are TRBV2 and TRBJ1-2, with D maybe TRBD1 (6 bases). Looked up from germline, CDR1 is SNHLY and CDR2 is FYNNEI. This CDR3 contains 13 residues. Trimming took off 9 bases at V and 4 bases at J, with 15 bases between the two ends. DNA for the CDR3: TGTGCCAGTACGGAGCAGGGGACCTATGGCTACACCTTC. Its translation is CASTEQGTYGYTF. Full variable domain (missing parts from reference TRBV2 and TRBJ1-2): EPEVTQTPSHQVTQMGQEVILRCVPISNHLYFYWYRQILGQKVEFLVSFYNNEISEKSEIFDDQFSVERPDGSNFTLKIRSTKLEDSAMYFCASTEQGTYGYTFGSGTRLTVV.

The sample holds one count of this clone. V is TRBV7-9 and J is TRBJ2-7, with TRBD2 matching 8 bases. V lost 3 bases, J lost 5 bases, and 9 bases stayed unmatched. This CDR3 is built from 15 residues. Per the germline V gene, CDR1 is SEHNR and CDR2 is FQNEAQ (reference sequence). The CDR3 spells CASSFSGTTFDEQYF. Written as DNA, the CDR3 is TGTGCCAGCAGCTTTAGCGGGACAACATTTGACGAGCAGTACTTC.

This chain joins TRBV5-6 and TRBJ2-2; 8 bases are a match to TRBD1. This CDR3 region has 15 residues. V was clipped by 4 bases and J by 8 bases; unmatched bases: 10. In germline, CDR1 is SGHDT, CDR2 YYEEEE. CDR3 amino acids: CASSPVDRANGELFF. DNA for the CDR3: TGTGCCAGCAGCCCGGTGGACAGGGCTAATGGGGAGCTGTTTTTT. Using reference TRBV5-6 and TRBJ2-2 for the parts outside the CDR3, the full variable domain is DAGVTQSPTHLIKTRGQQVTLRCSPKSGHDTVSWYQQALGQGPQFIFQYYEEEERQRGNFPDRFSGHQFPNYSSELNVNALLLGDSALYLCASSPVDRANGELFFGEGSRLTVL.

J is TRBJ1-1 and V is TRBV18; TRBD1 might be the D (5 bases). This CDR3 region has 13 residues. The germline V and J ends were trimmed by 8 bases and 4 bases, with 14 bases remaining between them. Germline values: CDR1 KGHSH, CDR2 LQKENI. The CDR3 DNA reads TGTGCCAGCGGGGGGGTTGATATCACTGAAGCTTTCTTT. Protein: CASGGVDITEAFF.